These T cell receptor beta chains were read from a single sample in a study of T-cell memory formation after mild COVID-19. TCRdb reanalysed the 5' RACE reads using MiXCR and keeps one entry per CDR3 protein. The table records a few hundred thousand distinct CDR3 sequences, approximately 16% of them present only once. Sequenced input: PBMCs or a T cell subset sorted from them (not recorded which). These receptors were taken from a man aged 18 to 30 who had mild COVID-19 (a few samples of this study predate the infection). Cell type and time point are not known. The CDR3 runs from the conserved cysteine through the conserved F or W. The order of the fields is J gene, clone size, D gene, V gene, CDR3 DNA, CDR3 protein. The D gene is left open where the match is weak. The size field is filled for only some rows; it gives once, few, many or a size class.

TRBJ2-2	few	-	TRBV4-1	TGCGCCAGCAGCCAACTATTAGGGGTTCCCGGGGAGCTGTTTTTT	CASSQLLGVPGELFF
TRBJ2-1	-	TRBD2	TRBV7-2	TGTGCCAGCAGCCCGCGAGCGGGGGCACAATACAATGAGCAGTTCTTC	CASSPRAGAQYNEQFF
TRBJ2-7	-	-	TRBV4-3	TGCGCCAGCAGCCAAGATCTTTCCTACGAGCAGTACTTC	CASSQDLSYEQYF
TRBJ2-5	few	TRBD1	TRBV23-1	TGCGCCAGCAGTCAATCGCCGGGACAGCAAGAGACCCAGTACTTC	CASSQSPGQQETQYF
TRBJ2-5	few	-	TRBV3-1	TGTGCCAGCAGCCAGCAAGCTGGGGCCAAAGAGACCCAGTACTTC	CASSQQAGAKETQYF
TRBJ1-2	-	TRBD1	TRBV12-3/TRBV12-4	TGTGCCAGCAGTAGCTACACAGGGGGCGCCTATGGCTACACCTTC	CASSSYTGGAYGYTF
TRBJ1-5	-	-	TRBV6-2/TRBV6-3	TGTGCCAGCAGTTACGTTTCTGGAGGGCCATCCGATCAGCCCCAGCATTTT	CASSYVSGGPSDQPQHF
TRBJ2-2	few	-	TRBV18	TGTGCCAGCTCACCAGTAGAGAACACCGGGGAGCTGTTTTTT	CASSPVENTGELFF
TRBJ2-1	-	-	TRBV5-1	TGCGCCAGCAGCTTGGGCCCACCTGCCGTTAATGAGCAGTTCTTC	CASSLGPPAVNEQFF
TRBJ1-1	few	TRBD1	TRBV5-6	TGTGCCAGCAGCCCAGGACTCGCAGGGGGCACTGAAGCTTTCTTT	CASSPGLAGGTEAFF
TRBJ2-3	-	TRBD1	TRBV6-1	TGTGCCAGCAGCAAAGCCTGGACAGGGGGCACAGATACGCAGTATTTT	CASSKAWTGGTDTQYF
TRBJ2-3	-	TRBD1	TRBV11-2	TGTGCCAGCAGCGTTACGGGGACAGGGGGCACAGATACGCAGTATTTT	CASSVTGTGGTDTQYF
TRBJ1-5	-	TRBD1	TRBV6-6	TGTGCCAGCGTGACAGGGGGCAATCAGCCCCAGCATTTT	CASVTGGNQPQHF
TRBJ2-3	-	-	TRBV6-5	TGTGCCAGCAGTGAACTGGACAGCGGGAGCACAGATACGCAGTATTTT	CASSELDSGSTDTQYF
TRBJ1-2	-	-	TRBV27	TGTGCCAGCAGTGCACTCGCGGGGGGCTATGGCTACACCTTC	CASSALAGGYGYTF
TRBJ2-5	-	-	TRBV6-1	TGTGCCAGCAAGAGAGAGACCCAGTACTTC	CASKRETQYF
TRBJ1-2	few	-	TRBV7-2	TGTGCCAGCAGCTTAGATGGCGTAAGGGGCTACACCTTC	CASSLDGVRGYTF
TRBJ1-5	few	-	TRBV7-2	TGTGCCAGCAGCTTTGGGACTAACCTTAATCAGCCCCAGCATTTT	CASSFGTNLNQPQHF
TRBJ1-1	-	-	TRBV5-1	TGCGCCAGCAGCTTCGCGCAAGGGGGAGCGAACACTGAAGCTTTCTTT	CASSFAQGGANTEAFF
TRBJ1-2	few	-	TRBV5-1	TGCGCCAGCAGCTTGACGCCAGGGGTAATTAACTATGGCTACACCTTC	CASSLTPGVINYGYTF
TRBJ2-4	few	TRBD2	TRBV6-6	TGTGCCAGCAGTAGGGAGGGTAGGGGCAATATTCAGTACTTC	CASSREGRGNIQYF
TRBJ2-3	few	-	TRBV7-9	TGTGCCAGCAGCTTCCGGACGTCCACAGATACGCAGTATTTT	CASSFRTSTDTQYF
TRBJ2-5	few	-	TRBV5-1	TGCGCCAGCAGCCCGGGGACTGCAGAGACCCAGTACTTC	CASSPGTAETQYF
TRBJ2-7	many	-	TRBV29-1	TGCAGCGTTGAAGATATCCGGGACACTACCTACGAGCAGTACTTC	CSVEDIRDTTYEQYF
TRBJ1-1	few	TRBD1	TRBV16	TGTGCCAGCAGCCAATCTATCGGGACAGGGGGCGTCGGAGCTTTCTTT	CASSQSIGTGGVGAFF
TRBJ1-2	few	TRBD1	TRBV11-2	TGTGCCAGCAGACGGACAGGAGAGATTAACTATGGCTACACCTTC	CASRRTGEINYGYTF
TRBJ2-1	-	-	TRBV5-5	TGTGCCAGCAGCTTGGCCGGGTGGAATGAGCAGTTCTTC	CASSLAGWNEQFF
TRBJ1-1	few	-	TRBV25-1	TGTGCCAGCAGTGAATACTTTGGTGTGGCTTTCTTT	CASSEYFGVAFF
TRBJ2-3	few	-	TRBV7-2	TGTGCCAGCAGCTTATATGCCAGCACGCAGTATTTT	CASSLYASTQYF
TRBJ2-5	-	-	TRBV5-6	TGTGCCAGCAGCCCGCCTTCAGGGAAACAAGAGACCCAGTACTTC	CASSPPSGKQETQYF
TRBJ1-1	-	-	TRBV27	TGTGCCAGCACTAAACGGGGGGGCCTCACTGAAGCTTTCTTT	CASTKRGGLTEAFF
TRBJ1-6	-	-	TRBV4-3	TGCGCCAGCAGCCAAGCAGGGGCGGCAGATTCACCCCTCCACTTT	CASSQAGAADSPLHF
TRBJ1-2	many	-	TRBV12-3/TRBV12-4	TGTGCCAGCAGTTCGACAGGTTCCTATGGCTACACCTTC	CASSSTGSYGYTF
TRBJ1-1	-	-	TRBV6-5	TGTGCCAGCAGTTACTCGGCAGGGCGGGGCGCTTTCTTT	CASSYSAGRGAFF
TRBJ1-5	-	-	TRBV12-3/TRBV12-4	TGTGCCAGCAGCCAGAGGCAGGGCCGCAATCAGCCCCAGCATTTT	CASSQRQGRNQPQHF
TRBJ1-4	few	TRBD1	TRBV7-9	TGTGCCAGCGCAACCCAGGGGGCCGAAAAACTGTTTTTT	CASATQGAEKLFF
TRBJ2-7	few	-	TRBV29-1	TGCAGCGTTGATGGGACGGGCGAGCAGTACTTC	CSVDGTGEQYF
TRBJ1-4	few	-	TRBV4-1	TGCGCCAGCAGCCAAGTAGGTGTAAATGAAAAACTGTTTTTT	CASSQVGVNEKLFF
TRBJ2-3	few	-	TRBV20-1	TGCAGTGCTCAATTCCGGGGGGCTTTTCCCGATACGCAGTATTTT	CSAQFRGAFPDTQYF
TRBJ2-7	-	-	TRBV27	TGTGCCAGCAGTTTAAAGCCCGGTTACGAGCAGTACTTC	CASSLKPGYEQYF
TRBJ1-1	-	-	TRBV4-1	TGCGCCAGCAGCCAAGATTTGGGGGGAGGCACTGAAGCTTTCTTT	CASSQDLGGGTEAFF
TRBJ1-1	-	-	TRBV21-1	TGTGCCAGCAGACGTACCCCAAACACTGAAGCTTTCTTT	CASRRTPNTEAFF
TRBJ1-5	few	-	TRBV7-2	TGTGCCAGCAGCTTAGATAGGGTTCGGCAGCCCCAGCATTTT	CASSLDRVRQPQHF
TRBJ2-1	few	TRBD1	TRBV12-3/TRBV12-4	TGTGCCAGCAGCCACAGGGGTACCTCCTACAATGAGCAGTTCTTC	CASSHRGTSYNEQFF